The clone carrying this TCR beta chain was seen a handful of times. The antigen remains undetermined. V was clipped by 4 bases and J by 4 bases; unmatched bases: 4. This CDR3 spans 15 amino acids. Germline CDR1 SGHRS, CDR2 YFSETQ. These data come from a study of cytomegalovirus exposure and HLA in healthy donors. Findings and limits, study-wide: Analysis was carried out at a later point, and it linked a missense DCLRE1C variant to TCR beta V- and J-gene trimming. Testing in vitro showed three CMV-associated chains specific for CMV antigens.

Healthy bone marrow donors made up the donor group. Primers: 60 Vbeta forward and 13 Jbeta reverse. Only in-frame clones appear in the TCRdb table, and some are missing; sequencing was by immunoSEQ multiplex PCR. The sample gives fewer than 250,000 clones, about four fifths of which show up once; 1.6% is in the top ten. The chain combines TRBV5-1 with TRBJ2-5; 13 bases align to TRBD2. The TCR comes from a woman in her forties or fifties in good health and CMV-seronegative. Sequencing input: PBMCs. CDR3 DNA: TGCGCCAGCAGCCCATGGACTAGCGGGGGAGAGACCCAGTACTTC. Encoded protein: CASSPWTSGGETQYF.